In this sample, the clone carrying this T cell receptor (beta chain) turned up once. The junction does not match germline at one end; this may be a read error. The sample contains more than one DNA sequence encoding this CDR3. Participant reports of clinical history set cohort assignment. The germline V gene encodes CDR1 SEHNR and CDR2 FQNEAQ (reference sequence). The CDR3 spans 15 residues. Original methodology: Cell counts per sample came from amplifying reference gene primers. Here immunoSEQ multiplex PCR was the method, and the copy in TCRdb shows in-frame clones only, minus some. V, J and clone size reflect that table, while D and trimming were determined from the DNA. Counted here are around 250,000 clones, over 75% occurring once; the ten biggest clones make up around a sixth. The sample belongs to a study of blood T cell repertoires in COVID-19. Study at large: The United States, Italy and Spain supplied acute and convalescent COVID-19 samples. T cells, B-cell-depleted T cells, or PBMCs supplied cDNA or gDNA.

The chain combines TRBV7-9 with TRBJ2-7, with TRBD1 matching 7 bases. This TCR was recovered from a man between 18 and 35 years old who had recovered from COVID-19. The sequenced material came from PBMCs or T cells enriched from blood (not recorded which). The chain's CDR3 is CASSLKGALSYEQYF. CDR3 DNA sequence: TGTGCCAGCAGCTTAAAGGGGGCCTTATCCTACGAGCAATACTTC.